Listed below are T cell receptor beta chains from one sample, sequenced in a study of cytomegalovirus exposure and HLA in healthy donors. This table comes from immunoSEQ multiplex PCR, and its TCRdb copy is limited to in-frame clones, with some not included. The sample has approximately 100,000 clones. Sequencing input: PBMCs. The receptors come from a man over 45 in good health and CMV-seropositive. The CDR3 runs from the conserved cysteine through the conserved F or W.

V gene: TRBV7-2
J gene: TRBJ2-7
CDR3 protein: CASSRGQGDYEQYF

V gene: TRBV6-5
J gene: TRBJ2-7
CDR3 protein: CASSSNRGTVEQYF

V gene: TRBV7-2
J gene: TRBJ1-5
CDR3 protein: CASSPYGEQPQHF

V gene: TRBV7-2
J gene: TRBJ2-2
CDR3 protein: CASSFVFTGELFF

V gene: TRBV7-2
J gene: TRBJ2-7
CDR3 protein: CASSLIGLSLYEQYF

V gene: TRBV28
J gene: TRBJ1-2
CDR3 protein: CASRPDRVGYGYTF

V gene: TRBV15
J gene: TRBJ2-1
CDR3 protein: CATSRARSGGVGKQFF

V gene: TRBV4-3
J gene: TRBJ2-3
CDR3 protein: CASSRRVAGVADTQYF

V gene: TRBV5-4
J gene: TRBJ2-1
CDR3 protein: CASSRALASSYNEQFF

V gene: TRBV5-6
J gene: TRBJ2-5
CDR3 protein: CASSLVAEETQYF

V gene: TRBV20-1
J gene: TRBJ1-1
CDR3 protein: CRAGGGTEAFF

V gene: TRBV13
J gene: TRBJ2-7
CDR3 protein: CASSVGQKYEQYF

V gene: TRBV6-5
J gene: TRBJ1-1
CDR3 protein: CATMAHLGMNTEAFF

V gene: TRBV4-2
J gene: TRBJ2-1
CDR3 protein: CASSQEVGDREQFF

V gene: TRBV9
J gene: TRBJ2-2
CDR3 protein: CASSVDPGQGTGELFF

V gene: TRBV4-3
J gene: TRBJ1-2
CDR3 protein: CASSQGDTTPLYGYTF

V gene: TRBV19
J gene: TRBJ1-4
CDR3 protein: CASSNILQGEKLFF

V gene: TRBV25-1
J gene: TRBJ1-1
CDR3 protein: CASSRRENTEAFF

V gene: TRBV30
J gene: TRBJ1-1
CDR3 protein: CAWSWRSEAFF

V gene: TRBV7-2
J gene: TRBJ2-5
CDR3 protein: CASSPPGGETQYF

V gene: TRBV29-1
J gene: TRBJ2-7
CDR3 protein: CSVRGLEVYEQYF

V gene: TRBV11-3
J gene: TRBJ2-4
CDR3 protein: CASSKGLAENKNIQYF

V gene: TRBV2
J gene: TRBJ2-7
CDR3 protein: CASSLAYEQYF

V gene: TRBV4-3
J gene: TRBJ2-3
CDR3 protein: CASSHGLAGEIDTQYF

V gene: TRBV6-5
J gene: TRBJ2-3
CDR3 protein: CASSYLNTQYF

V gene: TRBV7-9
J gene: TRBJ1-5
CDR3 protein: CASSLGRQASNQPQHF

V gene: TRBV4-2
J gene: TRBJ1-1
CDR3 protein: CASSQETGYEAFF

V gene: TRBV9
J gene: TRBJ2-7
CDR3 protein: CASSPLAGGAYEQYF

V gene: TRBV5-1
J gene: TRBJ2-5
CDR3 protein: CASTGEESQYF

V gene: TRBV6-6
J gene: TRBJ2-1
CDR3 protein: CASTVTGIEQFF

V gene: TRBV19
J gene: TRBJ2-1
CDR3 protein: CASIGGVGNEQFF

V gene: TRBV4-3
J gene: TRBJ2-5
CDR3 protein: CASSAGGAKGETQYF

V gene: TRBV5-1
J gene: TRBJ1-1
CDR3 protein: CASSFTREATEAFF